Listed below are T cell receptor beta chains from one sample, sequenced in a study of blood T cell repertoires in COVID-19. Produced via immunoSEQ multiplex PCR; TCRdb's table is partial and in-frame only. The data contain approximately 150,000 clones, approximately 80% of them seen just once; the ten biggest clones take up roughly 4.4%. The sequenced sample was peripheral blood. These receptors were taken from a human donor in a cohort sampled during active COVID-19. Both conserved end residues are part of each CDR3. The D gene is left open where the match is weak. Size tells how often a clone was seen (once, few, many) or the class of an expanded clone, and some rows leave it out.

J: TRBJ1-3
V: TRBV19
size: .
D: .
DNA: TGTGCCGGTAGTATAGAGGACACTACTGGAAACACCATATATTTT
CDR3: CAGSIEDTTGNTIYF

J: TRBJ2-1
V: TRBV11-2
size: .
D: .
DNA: TGTGCCAGCAGCTTAGTTCCCTTTGGGAGCTCCTACAATGAGCAGTTCTTC
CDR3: CASSLVPFGSSYNEQFF

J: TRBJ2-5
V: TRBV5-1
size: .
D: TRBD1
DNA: TGCGCCAGCAGCTCGGGACAGTACCAAGAGACCCAGTACTTC
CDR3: CASSSGQYQETQYF

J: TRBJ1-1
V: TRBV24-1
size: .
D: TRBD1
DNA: TGTGCCACCAGTCCGGGTTCGGGGACAGGGAAGTCAAACACTGAAGCTTTCTTT
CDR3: CATSPGSGTGKSNTEAFF

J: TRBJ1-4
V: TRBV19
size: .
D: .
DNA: TGTGCCAGTAGTATTCGGTCCGGGAGTGAAAAACTGTTTTTT
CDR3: CASSIRSGSEKLFF

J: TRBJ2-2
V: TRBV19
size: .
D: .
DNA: TGTGCCAGTAGAATCAGGGGTGCCGGGGAGCTGTTTTTT
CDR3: CASRIRGAGELFF

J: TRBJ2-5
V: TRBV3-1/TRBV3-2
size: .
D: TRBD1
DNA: TGTGCCAGCAGCCTTCGGACAGGGGGCCTAGAGACCCAGTACTTC
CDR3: CASSLRTGGLETQYF

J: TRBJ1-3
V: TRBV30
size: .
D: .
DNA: TGTGCCTGGAGGTTGGCAGCGCGTGCTGGAAACACCATATATTTT
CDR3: CAWRLAARAGNTIYF

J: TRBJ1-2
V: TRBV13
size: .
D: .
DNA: TGTGCCAGCACCAACACGGCCCTGGCGGCTGGCTACACCTTC
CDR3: CASTNTALAAGYTF

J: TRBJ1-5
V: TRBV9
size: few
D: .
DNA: TGTGCCAGCAGCGTAGGGCCGCAGGGTCAGCCCCAGCATTTT
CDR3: CASSVGPQGQPQHF

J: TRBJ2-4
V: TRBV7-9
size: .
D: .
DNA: TGTGCCGGTGGAGCTCAACTAGCCAAAAACATTCAGTACTTC
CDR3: CAGGAQLAKNIQYF

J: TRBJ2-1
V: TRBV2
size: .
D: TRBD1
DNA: TGTGCCAGTAGTGACGGGACAGGACCATACAATGAGCAGTTCTTC
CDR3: CASSDGTGPYNEQFF

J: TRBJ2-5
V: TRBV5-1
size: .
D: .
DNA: TGCGCCAGCAGCTCTTCCGCGGACAGTTTGTCGGAGACCCAGTACTTC
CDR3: CASSSSADSLSETQYF

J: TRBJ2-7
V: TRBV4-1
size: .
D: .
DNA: TGCGCCAGCAGCCAAGCCGCCGGCAGCGGGTCTGGCGAGCAGTACTTC
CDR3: CASSQAAGSGSGEQYF

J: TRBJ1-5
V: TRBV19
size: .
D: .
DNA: TGTGCCAGTAGTCGTTCCGACAATGATCAGCCCCAGCATTTT
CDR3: CASSRSDNDQPQHF

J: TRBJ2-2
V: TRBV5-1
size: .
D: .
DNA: TGCGCCAGCAGCAACTCGATGAACACCGGGGAGCTGTTTTTT
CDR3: CASSNSMNTGELFF

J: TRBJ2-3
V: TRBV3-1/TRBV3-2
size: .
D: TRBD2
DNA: TGTGCCAGCAGCCAATATTCATCTAGCGGGAGGGAATATACGCAGTATTTT
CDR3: CASSQYSSSGREYTQYF

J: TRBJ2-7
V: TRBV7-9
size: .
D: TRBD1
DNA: TGTGCCAGCAGCCTCCGGGACAGGGTGTACTTC
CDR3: CASSLRDRVYF

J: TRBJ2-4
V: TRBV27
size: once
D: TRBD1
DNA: TGTGCCAGCAGTTTCCAGGGACAGGGAACCAAAAACATTCAGTACTTC
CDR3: CASSFQGQGTKNIQYF

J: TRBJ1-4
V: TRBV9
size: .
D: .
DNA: TGTGCCAGCAGCCCTGGGGCCCGAGAAAAACTGTTTTTT
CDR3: CASSPGAREKLFF

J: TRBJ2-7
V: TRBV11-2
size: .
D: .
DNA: TGTGCCAGCAGCCCGATACAGTGGCGTTTTTCCTACGAGCAGTACTTC
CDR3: CASSPIQWRFSYEQYF

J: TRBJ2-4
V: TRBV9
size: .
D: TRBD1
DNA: TGTGCCAGCAGCGTACAACAGGGGAGCGGCATTCAGTACTTC
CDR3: CASSVQQGSGIQYF

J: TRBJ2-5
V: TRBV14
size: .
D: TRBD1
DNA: TGTGCCAGCAGCCAAATAACAGGGGTGGAGACCCAGTACTTC
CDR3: CASSQITGVETQYF

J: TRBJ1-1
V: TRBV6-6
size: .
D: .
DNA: TGTGCCAGCAGTCCCCGTCCCTCGAGTTACACTGAAGCTTTCTTT
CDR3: CASSPRPSSYTEAFF

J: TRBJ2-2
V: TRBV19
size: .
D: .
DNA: TGTGCCAGTAGTATCCCGATGCAGGGGCTGTTTTTT
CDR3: CASSIPMQGLFF